The entry below gives a single T cell receptor beta chain sequence along with its context. No antigen is known for it. No much larger clone is present one base from it, and per-base qualities are unavailable. For the CD8 naive samples, CD45RO-negative cells were positively selected for CCR7, yielding a CD45RA+CCR7+ population from which TemRA cells were excluded. The donors were healthy, HIV-negative adults with no recently reported acute infections or vaccinations. Every donor was a Caucasian adult residing in Nashville, Tennessee, USA. Blood was obtained by leukapheresis, after which PBMCs were separated by Ficoll-Histopaque density gradient centrifugation and cryopreserved in liquid nitrogen vapor phase. Analytical flow cytometry was used to check the purity and quantity of every magnetically sorted T cell population. Genomic DNA was isolated from every sorted fraction and measured by UV absorbance on a Nanodrop 2000c.

This record comes from a study of shared clonotypes between healthy human individuals (TCRdb year 2020). Looking at the study overall: The cohort comprised a couple of women and three men aged 18 to 49 years. For each donor, CD4 naive and CD4 memory were each run on three plates, CD8 naive on two plates, and CD8 memory on one plate. To estimate repertoire size and how much clonotype sharing occurs between individuals, the study deeply sequenced the blood TCR repertoires of several healthy adults. Libraries were prepared and TCR repertoires were sequenced by different laboratories using diverse techniques, in order to increase sequencing depth and limit assay-specific biases. Leukapheresis yielded between about 0.85 and 9 billion PBMCs per donor. The paper as a whole reports these results and caveats: Rarefaction of sorted-subset datasets indicated incomplete sequencing despite the large sequencing depth. Sampling was restricted to blood, and TCR repertoires in tissues likely differ from the TCR repertoires found in blood. When several donors were compared, the shared fraction of clonotypes was 5% to 6.5% for naive CD4, around 4% for naive CD8, 2.3% for memory CD4, and less than 0.5% for memory CD8. Pairwise subsampling led to the expectation that sequencing depth would affect the degree of clonotype sharing among donors. Higher generation probabilities were observed for clonotypes shared by all four sorted-subset donors than for non-shared clonotypes. Estimated clonotype richness was generally larger for naive than for memory subsets. The genetic and exposure-history diversity represented was limited by the small number of donors.

The CDR3 covers 13 residues, taking in both the cysteine and the phenylalanine. The retained sequence is limited to the CDR3, 39 bases, with the frame set at the first base. At the junction V is shortened by 5 bases and J by 0 bases, with 8 bases in between. CDR1 and CDR2 (LNHDA, SQIVND) derive from the germline V gene (reference sequence). Using the deep immunoSEQ assay, TCR CDR3 regions were amplified from genomic DNA by multiplex PCR. Extracted genomic DNA from each cell subset was distributed evenly across all wells of several immunoSEQ 96-well plates, and each plate was treated as a replicate. For sorted subsets, roughly 200 ng of genomic DNA, equivalent to around 31,000 T cell genomes, went into each replicate PCR. Purified libraries were measured with a Qubit 3.0 fluorometer, size-checked on a Bioanalyzer 2100, and measured again with the KAPA Library Quantification kit. A separate single-read 150-cycle Illumina NextSeq 550 flow cell was used to sequence each immunoSEQ 96-well plate. Turning to the authors' computational methods: The immunoSEQ output contained only junctional sequences without quality scores, so filtering could not match that applied to full-length reads. To assign V/J genes and CDR3, sequences were annotated against IMGT germline references using PyIR, a Python wrapper for IgBLAST v1.9. Any read was removed if the V/J assignment was weak (E-value above 1e-6), the CDR3 was missing, or the read contained stop codons, out-of-frame junctions, or ambiguous translated residues. V3J clonotypes were defined as sequences sharing an identical inferred V gene, J gene, and CDR3 amino acid sequence. Percentage overlap between repertoires was calculated by dividing the number of shared unique clonotypes by the size of the smaller repertoire. Repertoire richness was assessed with RTK rarefaction, the Chao1 estimator, and Recon v2.1 estimates of unobserved clonotypes. For all TCRbeta clonotypes obtained by the gDNA method from several donors, generation probabilities were computed with OLGA. TCRdb carries this immuneACCESS record with in-frame sequences only. Its versions omit some clonotypes, under half of them owing to an unresolved V gene in the studies checked, with the rest unexplained. Clone size and V and J calls were adopted from that table, with D and trimming inferred from the DNA. A total of 1.5 million to 2.5 million clones appear in this sample, about 95% of them only once. The ten most abundant clones make up 0.95% to 1.5% of the sample.

Sample: naive CD8+ T cells sorted from blood. This sample's cell subset or site label indicates: CD45RA+CCR7+. The V gene is TRBV19 and the J gene is TRBJ2-7; a tentative D call is TRBD1 (5 bases match). This clonotype was sampled from a man between 18 and 29 years old in good health. The CDR3 sequence is CASSQDSSYEQYF. The nucleotides are TGTGCCAGTAGTCAAGACAGCTCCTACGAGCAGTACTTC.